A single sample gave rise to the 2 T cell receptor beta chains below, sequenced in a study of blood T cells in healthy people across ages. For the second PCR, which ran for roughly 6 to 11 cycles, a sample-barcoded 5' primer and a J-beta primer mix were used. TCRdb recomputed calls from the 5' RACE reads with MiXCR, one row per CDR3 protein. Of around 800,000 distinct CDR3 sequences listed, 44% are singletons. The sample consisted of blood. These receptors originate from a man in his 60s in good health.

DNA of the CDR3: TGCAGTGCTAGAGATCTAGGGCTAAATCAGCCCCAGCATTTT. Translating gives CSARDLGLNQPQHF. This chain joins TRBV20-1 and TRBJ1-5, with no clear D. This CDR3 comprises 14 residues. Germline V gene data show CDR1 as DFQATT and CDR2 as SNEGSKA (reference sequence). Deletions cut 0 bases from V and 4 bases from J, with 10 bases between.

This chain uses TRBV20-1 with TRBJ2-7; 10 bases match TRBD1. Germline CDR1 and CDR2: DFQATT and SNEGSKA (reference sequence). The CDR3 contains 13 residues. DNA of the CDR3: TGCGGCGACCCGGGGACAGGGGACCACGAGCAGTACTTC. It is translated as CGDPGTGDHEQYF.